This T cell receptor beta chain was documented in a study of cytomegalovirus exposure and HLA in healthy donors. In the study overall: The Caucasian-associated ancestry cluster contained about 80% of the approximately 400 genotyped donors.

The V gene's germline CDR1 is SGHTA and CDR2 FQGNSA. This CDR3 region has 13 residues. V was pared by 6 bases and J by 0 bases, with 7 bases between. Primers for the PCR totalled 60 Vbeta and 13 Jbeta. Sequencing used immunoSEQ multiplex PCR; TCRdb keeps in-frame clones, though not all of them. Across fewer than 150,000 clones, the top ten clones capture about 2.5% of the sample. Sample: PBMCs. The source of this sequence is a man between 40 and 49 years old in good health and CMV-seronegative. V and J are TRBV7-2 and TRBJ2-3; perhaps TRBD2 as D (6 bases). The CDR3 loop reads CASRGRSTDTQYF. The CDR3 coding sequence is TGTGCCAGCAGGGGGAGGAGCACAGATACGCAGTATTTT.